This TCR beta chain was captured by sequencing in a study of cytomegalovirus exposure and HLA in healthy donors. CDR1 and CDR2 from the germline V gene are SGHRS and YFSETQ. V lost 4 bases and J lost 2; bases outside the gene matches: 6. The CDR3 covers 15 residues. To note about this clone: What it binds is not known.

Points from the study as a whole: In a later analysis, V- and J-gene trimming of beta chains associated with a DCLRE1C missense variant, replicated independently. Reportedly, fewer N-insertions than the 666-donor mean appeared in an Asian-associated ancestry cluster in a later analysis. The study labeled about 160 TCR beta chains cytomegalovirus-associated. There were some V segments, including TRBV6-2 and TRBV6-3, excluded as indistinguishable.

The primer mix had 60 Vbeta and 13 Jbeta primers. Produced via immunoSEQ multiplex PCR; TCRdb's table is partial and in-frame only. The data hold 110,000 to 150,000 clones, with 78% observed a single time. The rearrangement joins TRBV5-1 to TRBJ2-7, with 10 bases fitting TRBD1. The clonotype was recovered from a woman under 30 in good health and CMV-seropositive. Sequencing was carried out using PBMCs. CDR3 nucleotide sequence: TGCGCCAGCAGCGAAGGGACAGGGGCCACCTACGAGCAGTACTTC. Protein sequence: CASSEGTGATYEQYF.